A single sample is the source of the 26 T cell receptor beta chains below, sequenced in a study of T cell responses to AZD1222 COVID-19 vaccine. Method: immunoSEQ multiplex PCR; TCRdb's copy keeps in-frame clones and lacks some. The data show some 110,000 clones, with 90% seen just once and roughly 8% held by the top ten. The sample here was peripheral blood, taken 28 days after the second AZD1222 dose. These receptor sequences come from an adult who received the AZD1222 COVID-19 vaccine.

The chain carries TRBV3-1 (or the pseudogene TRBV3-2) and TRBJ2-3; D gene ambiguous. Germline loops: CDR1 LGHDT, CDR2 YNNKEL (reference sequence). The CDR3 sequence is 13 residues long. Trimming took off 5 bases at V and 6 bases at J, with 12 bases between the two ends. CDR3 amino acids: CASSSEIGDTQYF. The DNA for the CDR3 is TGTGCCAGCAGCTCCGAGATCGGGGATACGCAGTATTTT.

The chain uses TRBV6-2 or TRBV6-3 and TRBJ2-7; 8 positions agree with TRBD1. This CDR3 comprises 15 residues. Germline CDR1 MNHEY, CDR2 SVGEGT. Losses at the gene ends were 0 bases for V and 4 bases for J; bases not matched to a gene: 5. The CDR3 DNA sequence: TGTGCCAGCAGTTACTCGAGGGACAGGCCTTACGAGCAGTACTTC. It translates to CASSYSRDRPYEQYF.

This clone was observed a single time. V gene TRBV19 combines with J gene TRBJ1-3; D gene unclear. Trimming cost V 2 bases and J 0 bases, with 8 bases left between them. CDR3 length: 15 amino acids. In germline, CDR1 is LNHDA, CDR2 SQIVND (reference sequence). CDR3 sequence (DNA): TGTGCCAGTAGTATACAGGCCATCTCTGGAAACACCATATATTTT. Encoded protein: CASSIQAISGNTIYF. Combining the CDR3 with reference TRBV19 and TRBJ1-3 gives the whole variable domain DGGITQSPKYLFRKEGQNVTLSCEQNLNHDAMYWYRQDPGQGLRLIYYSQIVNDFQKGDIAEGYSVSREKKESFPLTVTSAQKNPTAFYLCASSIQAISGNTIYFGEGSWLTVV.

The rearrangement links TRBV6-1 to TRBJ1-1; possibly TRBD1 for D (5 bases). The length of the CDR3 is 13 residues. With 1 base removed from V and 13 bases from J, the gap between germline ends came to 16 bases. CDR1 and CDR2 from the germline V gene are MNHNS and SASEGT. CDR3 amino acids: CASSEGQAPGGFF. The CDR3 coding sequence is TGTGCCAGCAGTGAAGGGCAGGCACCCGGGGGTTTCTTT.

This clone was seen a handful of times. The chain carries TRBV10-2 and TRBJ2-5, with TRBD1 as a possible D gene (6 bases). Germline values: CDR1 WSHSY, CDR2 SAAADI. V lost 7 bases, J lost 1 base, and 10 bases lay in between. The CDR3 extends over 13 amino acids. This CDR3 reads CASTWTAQETQYF. CDR3 bases: TGCGCCAGCACTTGGACAGCCCAAGAGACCCAGTACTTC.

The chain combines TRBV10-3 with TRBJ1-6; D not certain. The CDR3 contains 15 residues. The germline gives CDR1 ENHRY, CDR2 SYGVKD. The V end lost 4 bases, the J end lost 5 bases, and 12 bases lay between the germline ends. The CDR3 DNA sequence: TGTGCCATCAGTGCTCAAACAGAAAATAATTCACCCCTCCACTTT. Translating gives CAISAQTENNSPLHF.

This sequence joins TRBV19 and TRBJ1-1, with a possible D match to TRBD1 (5 bases). CDR1 LNHDA and CDR2 SQIVND come from the germline V gene (reference sequence). The CDR3 spans 12 residues. V lost 7 bases and J 5 bases, leaving 11 bases between the germline ends. CDR3 sequence: CASKVGGTEAFF. The CDR3 coding sequence is TGTGCCAGTAAGGTGGGGGGGACTGAAGCTTTCTTT.

The V and J genes are TRBV11-1 and TRBJ2-3; 7 bases map to TRBD2. With V trimmed by 3 bases and J by 10 bases, 16 bases remained unmatched. Per the germline V gene, CDR1 is SGHAT and CDR2 is FQDESV (reference sequence). CDR3 length: 16 amino acids. The CDR3 coding sequence is TGTGCCAGCAGCTTTTCCAGCGGGGACGGCCAAGGGTCGCAGTATTTT. Protein: CASSFSSGDGQGSQYF.

The rearrangement links TRBV7-3 to TRBJ1-2; tentative D call: TRBD1 (6 bases). The CDR3 runs to 13 residues. Germline assignment: CDR1 SGHTA and CDR2 FQGTGA. V was pared by 2 bases and J by 4 bases, with 8 bases between. CDR3 bases: TGTGCCAGCAGCTTACAGGGGTCCTATGGCTACACCTTC. This sequence encodes CASSLQGSYGYTF.

A single count supports this clone. The rearrangement links TRBV7-2 to TRBJ1-3; 7 positions agree with TRBD1. The CDR3 loop spans 16 amino acids. Germline V gene lookup returns CDR1 SGHTA and CDR2 FQGNSA. V trimming: 1 base; J trimming: 0 bases; junction bases outside the gene matches: 3. DNA for the CDR3: TGTGCCAGCAGCTTAGTAGGACAGGCCTCTGGAAACACCATATATTTT. It specifies CASSLVGQASGNTIYF. The full variable domain, completed using reference TRBV7-2 and TRBJ1-3, is GAGVSQSPSNKVTEKGKDVELRCDPISGHTALYWYRQSLGQGLEFLIYFQGNSAPDKSGLPSDRFSAERTGGSVSTLTIQRTQQEDSAVYLCASSLVGQASGNTIYFGEGSWLTVV.

The chain couples TRBV3-1 (or the pseudogene TRBV3-2) to TRBJ2-7, with unresolved D. This CDR3 spans 12 amino acids. V was clipped by 3 bases and J by 0 bases, with 3 bases between them. Germline loops: CDR1 LGHDT, CDR2 YNNKEL (reference sequence). CDR3 DNA: TGTGCCAGCAGCCATGACTCCTACGAGCAGTACTTC. Protein product: CASSHDSYEQYF.

The V call is TRBV28, the J call TRBJ1-4, with D unresolved. With 7 bases removed from V and 4 bases from J, the gap between germline ends came to 4 bases. The CDR3 covers 11 residues. In germline, CDR1 is MDHEN, CDR2 SYDVKM. The CDR3 here is CASTINEKLFF. The CDR3 DNA reads TGTGCCAGCACCATTAATGAAAAACTGTTTTTT.

CDR3 region: CATSNQGAYQETQYF. The DNA for the CDR3 is TGTGCCACCAGCAATCAGGGGGCTTATCAAGAGACCCAGTACTTC. The gene calls are TRBV15 and TRBJ2-5; 8 nucleotides agree with TRBD1. The V gene end was trimmed by 4 bases and the J gene end by 2 bases; junction bases not matched to a gene: 6. This CDR3 comprises 15 residues. The germline V gene encodes CDR1 LNHNV and CDR2 YYDKDF (reference sequence).

The chain employs TRBV6-5 and TRBJ1-2; tentative D call: TRBD1 (5 bases). The CDR3 has 14 residues. The V end lost 0 bases, the J end lost 4 bases, and 9 bases lay between the germline ends. The V gene's germline CDR1 is MNHEY and CDR2 SVGAGI. For the CDR3, the DNA is TGTGCCAGCAGTTACTCCGAGGGGCTCTATGGCTACACCTTC. This codes for CASSYSEGLYGYTF.

The V and J genes are TRBV7-2 and TRBJ2-1; D possibly corresponds to TRBD2 (6 bases). The V gene's germline CDR1 is SGHTA and CDR2 FQGNSA. Trimming left V 2 bases short and J 6 bases short, with 17 bases between. The CDR3 sequence is 16 residues long. The CDR3 bases are TGTGCCAGCAGCTTACTGGGGGGTGTAGGTAGCAATGAGCAGTTCTTC. Translating it yields CASSLLGGVGSNEQFF.

V and J are TRBV11-3 and TRBJ2-1; the match to TRBD1 covers 7 bases. This CDR3 has 14 residues. In germline, CDR1 is SGHNT, CDR2 YENEEA. V was clipped by 5 bases and J by 6 bases; unmatched bases: 7. The CDR3 region has the DNA TGTGCCAGCAGCCAAAGACAGGGAATCAATGAGCAGTTCTTC. It yields the protein CASSQRQGINEQFF.

The chain combines TRBV19 with TRBJ1-3; TRBD1 is a possible D gene (5 bases). Per germline, CDR1 LNHDA and CDR2 SQIVND (reference sequence). The CDR3 runs to 13 residues. The CDR3: CATMNNRGNTIYF. The CDR3 bases are TGTGCTACGATGAATAACAGGGGAAACACCATATATTTT.

The J gene is TRBJ1-2, the V gene TRBV6-5; the D gene is possibly TRBD1 (5 bases). Germline CDR1 reads MNHEY; CDR2 reads SVGAGI. The V and J ends lost 8 bases and 1 base respectively, with 14 bases between them. This CDR3 region has 14 residues. The CDR3 sequence: CASQGETFNYGYTF. CDR3 in DNA: TGTGCCAGCCAGGGTGAGACCTTTAACTATGGCTACACCTTC.

The chain has TRBV14 and TRBJ2-2, with TRBD2 matching 11 bases. Germline V gene data show CDR1 as SGHDN and CDR2 as FVKESK. J gave up 6 bases and V 0 bases, and 9 bases lay outside the gene matches. The CDR3 covers 18 residues. CDR3 coding DNA: TGTGCCAGCAGCCAAGAGTCCTCCCTACTAGCGGGGGCCGGGGAGCTGTTTTTT. It specifies CASSQESSLLAGAGELFF.

The chain carries TRBV18 and TRBJ2-3; D gene unclear. Germline V gene data show CDR1 as KGHSH and CDR2 as LQKENI. The V gene lost 3 bases and the J gene lost 1 base, with 5 bases spanning the gap. This CDR3 spans 13 amino acids. The CDR3, as DNA: TGTGCCAGCTCACCCCCTGGCACAGATACGCAGTATTTT. This codes for CASSPPGTDTQYF.

This chain joins TRBV2 and TRBJ1-5, with 7 positions matching TRBD1. The germline V gene has CDR1 SNHLY and CDR2 FYNNEI. V lost 6 bases to trimming and J lost 0 bases; unmatched junction nucleotides: 5. The CDR3 is 15 amino acids. CDR3 bases: TGTGCCAGCAGAGCACAGGGGCCTAGCAATCAGCCCCAGCATTTT. Its protein is CASRAQGPSNQPQHF. The whole variable domain, remainder taken from reference TRBV2 and TRBJ1-5, is EPEVTQTPSHQVTQMGQEVILRCVPISNHLYFYWYRQILGQKVEFLVSFYNNEISEKSEIFDDQFSVERPDGSNFTLKIRSTKLEDSAMYFCASRAQGPSNQPQHFGDGTRLSIL.

The chain recombines TRBV5-1 with TRBJ1-3; 12 bases are a match to TRBD1. Germline CDR1 SGHRS, CDR2 YFSETQ. The CDR3 runs to 17 residues. The V gene end was trimmed by 4 bases and the J gene end by 0 bases; junction bases not matched to a gene: 5. The CDR3 sequence: CASSPRDRGLSGNTIYF. The DNA for the CDR3 is TGCGCCAGCAGCCCCCGGGACAGGGGGCTCTCTGGAAACACCATATATTTT. The full variable domain, in which reference TRBV5-1 and TRBJ1-3 provide the parts outside the CDR3, is KAGVTQTPRYLIKTRGQQVTLSCSPISGHRSVSWYQQTPGQGLQFLFEYFSETQRNKGNFPGRFSGRQFSNSRSEMNVSTLELGDSALYLCASSPRDRGLSGNTIYFGEGSWLTVV.

This clone was seen a handful of times. CDR3 DNA sequence: TGTGCCAGCAGCTTAGCTACAGGGTACGTCCACGAGCAGTACTTC. As protein: CASSLATGYVHEQYF. This chain uses TRBV7-9 with TRBJ2-7; the D gene is possibly TRBD1 (6 bases). The germline gives CDR1 SEHNR, CDR2 FQNEAQ (reference sequence). Trimming shortened V by 0 bases and J by 5 bases, and 14 bases separated the two germline ends. CDR3 length equals 15 residues. Filled out from reference TRBV7-9 and TRBJ2-7, the complete variable domain reads DTGVSQNPRHKITKRGQNVTFRCDPISEHNRLYWYRQTLGQGPEFLTYFQNEAQLEKSRLLSDRFSAERPKGSFSTLEIQRTEQGDSAMYLCASSLATGYVHEQYFGPGTRLTVT.

This clone was seen more than once but under ten times. The chain carries TRBV7-9 and TRBJ2-5, with D uncertain. CDR1 and CDR2 (germline): SEHNR, FQNEAQ (reference sequence). The CDR3 runs to 12 residues. V gave up 5 bases and J gave up 5 bases, with 9 bases separating them. CDR3 DNA: TGTGCCAGCAGCCCCGAGTCTGAGACCCAGTACTTC. Its translation is CASSPESETQYF. The variable domain in full, completed from reference TRBV7-9 and TRBJ2-5, reads DTGVSQNPRHKITKRGQNVTFRCDPISEHNRLYWYRQTLGQGPEFLTYFQNEAQLEKSRLLSDRFSAERPKGSFSTLEIQRTEQGDSAMYLCASSPESETQYFGPGTRLLVL.

V usage is TRBV19 and J usage is TRBJ1-4; D remains ambiguous. Germline-derived CDR1 and CDR2 are LNHDA and SQIVND (reference sequence). V dropped 8 bases and J dropped 6 bases, with 13 bases sitting between them. The CDR3 length is 13 residues. CDR3: CASADDFDEKLFF. For the CDR3, the DNA is TGTGCCAGTGCGGACGATTTCGATGAAAAACTGTTTTTT.

The table lists this clone with a few counts. The genes are TRBV4-1 and TRBJ2-2; D uncertain. Deletions cut 0 bases from V and 4 bases from J, with 9 bases between. Germline lookup yields CDR1 MGHRA and CDR2 YSYEKL. This CDR3 has 15 amino acids. CDR3 loop: CASSQEGLPTGELFF. CDR3 coding DNA: TGCGCCAGCAGCCAAGAGGGTCTACCCACCGGGGAGCTGTTTTTT.